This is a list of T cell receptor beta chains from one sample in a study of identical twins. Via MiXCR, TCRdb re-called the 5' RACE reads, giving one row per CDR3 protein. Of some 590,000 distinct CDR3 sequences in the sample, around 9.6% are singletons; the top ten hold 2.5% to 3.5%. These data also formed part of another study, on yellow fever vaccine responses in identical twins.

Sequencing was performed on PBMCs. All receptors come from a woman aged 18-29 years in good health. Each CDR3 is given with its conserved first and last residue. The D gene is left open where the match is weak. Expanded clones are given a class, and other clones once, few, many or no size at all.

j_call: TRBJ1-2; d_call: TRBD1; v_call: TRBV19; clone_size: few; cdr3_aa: CASSVRDSPNYGYTF; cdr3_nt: TGTGCCAGTAGTGTTCGGGACAGTCCGAACTATGGCTACACCTTC
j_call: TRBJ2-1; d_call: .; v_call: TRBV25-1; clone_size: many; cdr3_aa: CASSESPVGHEQFF; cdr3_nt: TGTGCCAGCAGTGAATCGCCAGTGGGCCATGAGCAGTTCTTC
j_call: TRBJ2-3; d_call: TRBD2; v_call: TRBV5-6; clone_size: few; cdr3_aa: CASSPGGGNTDTQYF; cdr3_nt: TGTGCCAGCAGCCCTGGGGGGGGGAACACAGATACGCAGTATTTT
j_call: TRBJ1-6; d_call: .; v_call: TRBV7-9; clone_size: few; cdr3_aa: CASSSTTGGHLNSPLHF; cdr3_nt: TGTGCCAGCAGCTCTACCACGGGGGGACACCTGAATTCACCCCTCCACTTT
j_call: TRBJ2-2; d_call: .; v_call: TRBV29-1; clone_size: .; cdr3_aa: CSARRSVSGNTGELFF; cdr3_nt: TGCAGCGCCCGCCGTAGCGTAAGCGGGAACACCGGGGAGCTGTTTTTT
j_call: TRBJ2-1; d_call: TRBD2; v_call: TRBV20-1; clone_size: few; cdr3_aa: CSAPLAGLSSYNEQFF; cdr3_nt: TGCAGTGCGCCCTTAGCGGGGCTAAGCTCCTACAATGAGCAGTTCTTC
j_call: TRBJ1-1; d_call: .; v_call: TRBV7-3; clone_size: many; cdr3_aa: CASSLSRGAEAFF; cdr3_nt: TGTGCCAGCAGCTTATCCAGGGGTGCTGAAGCTTTCTTT
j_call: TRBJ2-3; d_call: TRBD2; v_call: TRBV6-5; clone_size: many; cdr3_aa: CASSYGLAADTQYF; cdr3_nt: TGTGCCAGCAGTTACGGACTAGCGGCAGATACGCAGTATTTT
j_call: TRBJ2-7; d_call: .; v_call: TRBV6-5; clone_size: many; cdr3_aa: CASSYSSPSDGSYEQYF; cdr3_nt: TGTGCCAGCAGTTACTCGTCCCCATCCGACGGCTCCTACGAGCAGTACTTC
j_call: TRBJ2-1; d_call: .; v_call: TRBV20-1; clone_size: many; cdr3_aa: CSARGRDSYNEQFF; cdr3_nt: TGCAGTGCTAGAGGTCGGGACTCCTACAATGAGCAGTTCTTC
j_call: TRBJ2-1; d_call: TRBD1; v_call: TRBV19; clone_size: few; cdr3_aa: CASSIDRTGGFYNEQFF; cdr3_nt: TGTGCCAGTAGTATAGATCGGACAGGGGGCTTCTACAATGAGCAGTTCTTC
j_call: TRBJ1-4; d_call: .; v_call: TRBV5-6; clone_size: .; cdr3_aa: CASSFGLQGNEKLFF; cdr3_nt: TGTGCCAGCAGCTTCGGCCTACAGGGTAATGAAAAACTGTTTTTT
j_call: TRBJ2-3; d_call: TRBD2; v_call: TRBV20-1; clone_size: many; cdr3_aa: CSARGASGGSNTQYF; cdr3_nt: TGCAGTGCTAGAGGGGCTAGCGGGGGATCAAATACGCAGTATTTT
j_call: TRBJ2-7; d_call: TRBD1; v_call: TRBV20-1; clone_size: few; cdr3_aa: CSASRDRGGGEQYF; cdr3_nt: TGCAGTGCTAGTAGGGACAGGGGGGGAGGCGAGCAGTACTTC
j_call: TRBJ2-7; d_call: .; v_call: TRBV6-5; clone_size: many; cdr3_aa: CASSYSFNFYEQYF; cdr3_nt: TGTGCCAGCAGTTACTCGTTTAACTTTTACGAGCAGTACTTC
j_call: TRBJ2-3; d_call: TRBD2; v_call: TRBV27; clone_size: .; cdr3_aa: CASSLKEAGGLRDTQYF; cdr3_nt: TGTGCCAGCAGTTTAAAGGAAGCGGGGGGTTTAAGGGATACGCAGTATTTT
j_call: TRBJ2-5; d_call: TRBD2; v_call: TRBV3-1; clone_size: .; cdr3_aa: CASSQVAGGQTQYF; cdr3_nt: TGTGCCAGCAGCCAAGTAGCGGGGGGCCAGACCCAGTACTTC
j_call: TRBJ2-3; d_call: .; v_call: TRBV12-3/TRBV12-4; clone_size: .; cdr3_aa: CASSFGSLGTDTQYF; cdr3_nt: TGTGCCAGCAGTTTCGGGTCTTTGGGCACAGATACGCAGTATTTT
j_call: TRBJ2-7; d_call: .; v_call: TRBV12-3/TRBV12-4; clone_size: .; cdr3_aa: CASSPLMRGPYF; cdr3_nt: TGTGCCAGCAGCCCACTCATGCGGGGCCCGTACTTC
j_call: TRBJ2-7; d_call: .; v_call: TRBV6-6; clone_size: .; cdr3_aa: CASSRSTDEQYF; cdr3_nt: TGTGCCAGCAGTCGAAGCACGGACGAGCAGTACTTC
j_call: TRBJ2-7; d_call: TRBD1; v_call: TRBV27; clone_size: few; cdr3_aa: CASIQTGGGYEQYF; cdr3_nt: TGTGCCAGCATTCAGACAGGGGGCGGATACGAGCAGTACTTC
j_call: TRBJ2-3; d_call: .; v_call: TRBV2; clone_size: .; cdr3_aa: CASISSYTQYF; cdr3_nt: TGTGCCAGCATCTCTTCGTATACGCAGTATTTT